This TCR beta chain stems from a study of blood T cell repertoires in COVID-19. Study information: Italy, Spain and the United States were the sources of the convalescent and acute COVID-19 samples.

The assay was immunoSEQ multiplex PCR, and TCRdb's table has in-frame clones only and misses some. The data hold around 470,000 clones, with less than 95% observed a single time. The CDR3 loop spans 15 amino acids. V was clipped by 6 bases and J by 7 bases; unmatched bases: 12. CDR1 MNHEY and CDR2 SVGAGI come from the germline V gene. Sequencing input: PBMCs or T cells enriched from blood (not recorded which). This clonotype was sampled from a man between 18 and 29 years old who had recovered from COVID-19. V and J are TRBV6-5 and TRBJ1-2; 9 positions match TRBD1. The CDR3 is CASSLGGTTGGGYTF. The CDR3 region has the DNA TGTGCCAGCAGCCTTGGGGGGACGACAGGGGGTGGCTACACCTTC.